The source of this T cell receptor beta chain is a study of CD8 T cell repertoires and HIV-1 epitope variants. Study-wide background: T cells were stimulated with Twenty-five Gag and Nef peptides separately. Enriched T cells were co-cultured with equal autologous T cell-negative cells.

Sequencing used immunoSEQ multiplex PCR; TCRdb keeps in-frame clones, though not all of them. The table lists under 6,500 clones, around 66% of them singletons, with around 36% in the top ten. Study observations and caveats: About 5 clonotypes recognized Nef KF9, one HW9, none TAALDMSHF.

Worth noting for this clone: Its antigen is not known.

CDR1 SGHRS and CDR2 YFSETQ come from the germline V gene. The length of the CDR3 is 14 residues. Trimming removed 0 bases from V and 1 base from J, with 7 bases in between. Sequencing input: cultured CD8+ T cells derived from PBMCs. The chain employs TRBV5-1 and TRBJ1-1; D is unclear. This TCR derives from a male donor with HIV. The CDR3 nucleotides read TGCGCCAGCAGCTTGGATGGAGAGAACACTGAAGCTTTCTTT. It translates to CASSLDGENTEAFF. The complete variable domain, with remaining parts taken from reference TRBV5-1 and TRBJ1-1, reads KAGVTQTPRYLIKTRGQQVTLSCSPISGHRSVSWYQQTPGQGLQFLFEYFSETQRNKGNFPGRFSGRQFSNSRSEMNVSTLELGDSALYLCASSLDGENTEAFFGQGTRLTVV.